Listed below are T cell receptor beta chains from one sample, sequenced in a study of early T cells in non-severe SARS-CoV-2 infection. TCRdb recomputed calls from the 5' RACE reads with MiXCR, one row per CDR3 protein. The sample has fewer than 85,000 distinct CDR3 sequences, about 11% seen once. This material consisted of whole blood, taken at baseline. These receptors all stem from an adult who was a healthcare worker with PCR-confirmed SARS-CoV-2 infection or an uninfected control (not recorded which). CDR3s include the opening cysteine and the closing phenylalanine or tryptophan. D genes are given only for firm matches. Size is stated for part of the rows, as once, few or many counts, or as a class when the clone is expanded.

cdr3_aa	cdr3_nt	clone_size	v_call	d_call	j_call
CASSLLVLQITGYTF	TGTGCCAGCAGTTTATTAGTTCTTCAAATTACGGGCTACACCTTC	NA	TRBV28	NA	TRBJ1-2
CASSLALGTRREETQYF	TGTGCCAGCAGTTTAGCGCTAGGTACGCGGCGTGAAGAGACCCAGTACTTC	few	TRBV12-3/TRBV12-4	NA	TRBJ2-5
CASRRENTGELFF	TGTGCCAGCAGGCGAGAGAACACCGGGGAGCTGTTTTTT	few	TRBV2	NA	TRBJ2-2
CASSPRGQGSYNSPLHF	TGTGCCAGCAGCCCCCGCGGCCAGGGCTCCTATAATTCACCCCTCCACTTT	few	TRBV7-9	NA	TRBJ1-6
CSVRTSGGLSDTQYF	TGCAGCGTACGGACTAGCGGGGGGTTATCAGATACGCAGTATTTT	many	TRBV29-1	TRBD2	TRBJ2-3
CASTSDGGRGYTF	TGTGCCAGCACCAGTGATGGCGGGAGAGGCTACACCTTC	NA	TRBV21-1	NA	TRBJ1-2
CASSLSIPETQYF	TGTGCCAGCAGTTTGTCAATTCCAGAGACCCAGTACTTC	many	TRBV28	NA	TRBJ2-5
CASSSAYEQYF	TGTGCCAGCAGCTCGGCCTACGAGCAGTACTTC	NA	TRBV7-9	NA	TRBJ2-7
CASSLIPPTGLGVNSPLHF	TGTGCCAGCAGCTTGATACCGCCGACAGGCTTGGGTGTTAATTCACCCCTCCACTTT	NA	TRBV7-8	NA	TRBJ1-6
CASRRGSGQMETQYF	TGTGCCAGTAGAAGGGGGTCGGGACAGATGGAGACCCAGTACTTC	many	TRBV19	TRBD1	TRBJ2-5
CASSREDRGRPHEQYF	TGTGCCAGCTCTCGGGAGGACAGGGGGCGCCCCCACGAGCAGTACTTC	few	TRBV18	TRBD1	TRBJ2-7
CSARDSGTSGPNEQFF	TGCAGTGCTAGAGATTCTGGGACTAGCGGGCCTAATGAGCAGTTCTTC	few	TRBV20-1	TRBD2	TRBJ2-1
CASSLEPDRDRKYSNQPQHF	TGTGCCAGCAGCTTAGAACCAGACCGGGACAGGAAATATAGCAATCAGCCCCAGCATTTT	few	TRBV11-3	TRBD1	TRBJ1-5
CSAPGPSGNTIYF	TGCAGTGCGCCGGGCCCCTCTGGAAACACCATATATTTT	many	TRBV20-1	NA	TRBJ1-3
CASSLGAGATGELFF	TGTGCCAGCAGTTTAGGGGCTGGGGCCACCGGGGAGCTGTTTTTT	NA	TRBV12-3/TRBV12-4	NA	TRBJ2-2
CASSFKTGASTEAFF	TGCGCCAGCAGCTTTAAGACAGGGGCGTCCACTGAAGCTTTCTTT	NA	TRBV5-1	TRBD1	TRBJ1-1
CSVVTLAGSYNEQFF	TGCAGCGTTGTGACCTTGGCTGGCTCCTACAATGAGCAGTTCTTC	few	TRBV29-1	NA	TRBJ2-1
CASRYRGSNGYTF	TGTGCCAGCAGGTACAGGGGATCGAATGGCTACACCTTC	few	TRBV6-5	TRBD1	TRBJ1-2
CASSFDRGLGYTF	TGTGCCAGCAGCTTCGACAGGGGGCTAGGCTACACCTTC	NA	TRBV7-3	TRBD1	TRBJ1-2
CASSPHSGTGGEQYF	TGCGCCAGCAGCCCCCATTCCGGGACAGGGGGCGAGCAGTACTTC	many	TRBV4-3	TRBD1	TRBJ2-7
CASSLGRDTQYF	TGTGCCAGCAGCTTAGGGAGAGATACGCAGTATTTT	many	TRBV7-9	NA	TRBJ2-3
CASSLEGSGGADTQYF	TGTGCCAGCAGCTTAGAGGGTAGCGGGGGGGCAGATACGCAGTATTTT	NA	TRBV7-2	TRBD2	TRBJ2-3
CAWSPSGGVDTQYF	TGTGCCTGGAGCCCTAGCGGGGGGGTAGATACGCAGTATTTT	few	TRBV30	TRBD2	TRBJ2-3
CASSYVETQYF	TGTGCCAGCAGTTACGTTGAGACCCAGTACTTC	many	TRBV6-6	NA	TRBJ2-5
CASSLGSQGETQYF	TGTGCCAGCAGCTTGGGGTCCCAGGGGGAGACCCAGTACTTC	NA	TRBV7-9	NA	TRBJ2-5
CASSPDRRNYGYTF	TGTGCCAGCAGCCCCGACAGGCGCAACTATGGCTACACCTTC	NA	TRBV6-4	NA	TRBJ1-2
CASRASNYEQYF	TGTGCCAGCAGGGCTAGTAACTACGAGCAGTACTTC	NA	TRBV6-2/TRBV6-3	NA	TRBJ2-7
CASSVQETQYF	TGTGCCAGCAGCGTACAAGAGACCCAGTACTTC	many	TRBV5-6	NA	TRBJ2-5
CSVGADYEQYF	TGCAGCGTTGGGGCAGACTACGAGCAGTACTTC	NA	TRBV29-1	NA	TRBJ2-7
CASSYPRRGTQSDEQFF	TGTGCCAGCAGTTACCCTAGGAGGGGTACGCAATCTGATGAGCAGTTCTTC	few	TRBV28	NA	TRBJ2-1
CASSPGPANYGYTF	TGTGCCAGCAGCCCGGGACCTGCTAACTATGGCTACACCTTC	many	TRBV7-2	NA	TRBJ1-2
CASSRGQTNEKLFF	TGCGCCAGCAGCCGGGGACAGACTAATGAAAAACTGTTTTTT	NA	TRBV5-1	TRBD1	TRBJ1-4
CSASGTSIGNEQFF	TGCAGTGCTAGTGGGACTAGCATCGGCAATGAGCAGTTCTTC	many	TRBV20-1	TRBD2	TRBJ2-1
CASSPHSPGNNSPLHF	TGTGCCAGCAGTCCACATTCGCCGGGTAATAATTCACCCCTCCACTTT	NA	TRBV27	NA	TRBJ1-6
CASSFFQGITGELFF	TGTGCCAGCAGTTTTTTTCAGGGTATCACCGGGGAGCTGTTTTTT	many	TRBV28	NA	TRBJ2-2
CASREDSYTEAFF	TGTGCCAGCAGAGAGGACAGTTACACTGAAGCTTTCTTT	NA	TRBV12-3/TRBV12-4	NA	TRBJ1-1
CASSRDRLYEQYF	TGTGCCAGCAGCCGGGACAGACTTTACGAGCAGTACTTC	many	TRBV3-1	TRBD1	TRBJ2-7
CASSPYDRGHEAFF	TGTGCCAGCAGTCCGTACGACAGGGGGCATGAAGCTTTCTTT	many	TRBV12-3/TRBV12-4	TRBD1	TRBJ1-1
CASSQVPAGITGELFF	TGTGCCAGCAGCCAAGTTCCAGCGGGGATCACCGGGGAGCTGTTTTTT	many	TRBV4-2	TRBD2	TRBJ2-2
CASSLTGGSLNTEAFF	TGTGCCAGCAGCCTCACCGGCGGGTCCCTGAACACTGAAGCTTTCTTT	few	TRBV11-1	NA	TRBJ1-1
CASSHPPQETQYF	TGTGCCAGCAGCCATCCTCCCCAAGAGACCCAGTACTTC	many	TRBV3-1	NA	TRBJ2-5
CASSLVQGTYNEQFF	TGCGCCAGCAGCTTGGTACAGGGGACCTACAATGAGCAGTTCTTC	NA	TRBV5-1	TRBD1	TRBJ2-1
CASSPGLASGNTIYF	TGTGCCAGCAGCCCGGGACTGGCCTCTGGAAACACCATATATTTT	NA	TRBV9	NA	TRBJ1-3
CVSSQGAGELFF	TGTGTCAGCAGCCAGGGTGCCGGGGAGCTGTTTTTT	NA	TRBV3-1	NA	TRBJ2-2
CASSIDSHEGGYTF	TGTGCCAGTAGTATTGACAGCCACGAAGGCGGCTACACCTTC	NA	TRBV19	NA	TRBJ1-2
CASSVVGSTDTQYF	TGTGCCAGCAGCGTAGTCGGTAGCACAGATACGCAGTATTTT	NA	TRBV9	NA	TRBJ2-3
CASSARTAWEQYF	TGTGCCAGCAGCGCCCGGACAGCTTGGGAGCAGTACTTC	many	TRBV7-2	NA	TRBJ2-7
CASIWVLGTAKNIQYF	TGTGCCAGCATCTGGGTGTTGGGGACAGCCAAAAACATTCAGTACTTC	few	TRBV9	NA	TRBJ2-4
CASSLKRTGWYTEAFF	TGTGCCAGCAGTTTAAAAAGGACAGGTTGGTACACTGAAGCTTTCTTT	NA	TRBV12-3/TRBV12-4	TRBD1	TRBJ1-1
CASSPLIVDYGYTF	TGTGCCAGCAGCCCTTTGATTGTGGACTATGGCTACACCTTC	many	TRBV11-2	NA	TRBJ1-2
CASSQTGTWQYF	TGTGCCAGCAGCCAAACAGGGACTTGGCAGTACTTC	few	TRBV6-5	NA	TRBJ2-7
CASSIPPTGWETQYF	TGTGCCAGCAGCATACCACCGACGGGTTGGGAGACCCAGTACTTC	many	TRBV11-2	NA	TRBJ2-5